This T cell receptor beta chain was recovered during a study of human T cells and chemical hapten exposure. Study background: Upper inner arm skin measuring roughly 2 cm by roughly 2 cm received 2% DPC for sensitization. All patients underwent weekly scalp dosing with diphenylcyclopropenone for the full approximately 25-week study. Regarding the study as a whole: Expanded TCRs clustered into significantly more large CDR3 similarity groups than controls, the analysis revealed.

Time point here: patch test 3, about 24 weeks after DPC sensitization. Treatment noted: therapeutic diphenylcyclopropenone sensitization with weekly scalp DPC. About this clonotype: Its target is unknown.

This CDR3 comprises 12 residues. Germline values: CDR1 DFQATT, CDR2 SNEGSKA (reference sequence). Trimming cost V 3 bases and J 5 bases, with 10 bases left between them. The study used a library that attached unique molecular identifiers to individual cDNA molecules. TCRdb recomputed calls from the RACE reads with MiXCR, one row per CDR3 protein. The sample has under 55,000 distinct CDR3 sequences; 9.9% are singletons. The chain is built from TRBV20-1 and TRBJ2-5; D perhaps matches TRBD2 (6 bases). This material consisted of whole blood, taken in connection with sensitization to the hapten diphenylcyclopropenone (DPC). The sequence came from a middle-aged woman with alopecia areata. Some clones in this sample may be carry-over from other donors' samples. DNA of the CDR3: TGCAGTGCTAGTATCCGGGGGGAGACCCAGTACTTC. Residues: CSASIRGETQYF.